This TCR beta chain was recorded in a study of CD8 T cells in Susac syndrome. Study information: Patients with Susac syndrome were therapy-naive, on corticosteroids, or on intravenous immunoglobulin alone at blood draw.

After extraction with the RNeasy kit, about 0.45 to 1 ug of the RNA was reverse transcribed using random hexamers. A multiplex approach, immunoSEQ multiplex PCR, amplified TCR beta CDR3 across 54 Vbeta and 13 Jbeta. TCRdb re-called the immunoSEQ multiplex PCR reads through MiXCR, storing one row per CDR3 protein. Of around 110,000 distinct CDR3 sequences in the sample, just under 95% were seen once. V lost 1 base, J lost 10 bases, and 7 bases stayed unmatched. From germline, CDR1 is SQVTM and CDR2 ANQGSEA. The CDR3 sequence is 13 residues long. The sample taken for sequencing was CD8+ T cells from PBMCs. This receptor was taken from a human donor with Susac syndrome. This chain joins TRBV29-1 and TRBJ1-1; the match to TRBD1 covers 9 bases. Here the CDR3 reads CSVEVEKDRGAFF. The CDR3 DNA reads TGCAGCGTTGAAGTAGAGAAGGACAGGGGAGCTTTCTTT.